Listed here are 21 T cell receptor beta chains from one sample, sequenced in a study of high-grade serous ovarian cancer treatment subgroups. Libraries were prepared by immunoSEQ multiplex PCR; TCRdb keeps only in-frame clonotypes and omits some of them. In the table there are more than 15,000 clones, roughly four fifths of which are singletons. Tumor samples were obtained before definitive surgery or chemotherapy. Sequenced sample: tumor tissue. The receptors stem from a human donor with high-grade serous ovarian cancer.

This sequence joins TRBV10-3 and TRBJ1-5; 12 bases agree with TRBD1. Per germline, CDR1 ENHRY and CDR2 SYGVKD. The CDR3 length is 16 residues. The V and J ends lost 3 bases and 6 bases, in that order; junction bases with no gene match: 6. CDR3 bases: TGTGCCATCAGTGATTCCGGGACAGGGGGCGTTCAGCCCCAGCATTTT. Its protein product is CAISDSGTGGVQPQHF.

The rearrangement uses TRBV11-3 and TRBJ2-1, with 9 bases fitting TRBD1. This CDR3 has 15 amino acids. With V trimmed by 1 base and J by 6 bases, 4 bases remained unmatched. Germline-derived CDR1 and CDR2 are SGHNT and YENEEA. The CDR3 loop reads CASSLGSDRGNEQFF. The CDR3 region has the DNA TGTGCCAGCAGCTTAGGGTCGGACAGGGGCAATGAGCAGTTCTTC.

The gene calls are TRBV6-1 and TRBJ1-1; no definite D call. The CDR3 consists of 15 residues. Trimming cost V 2 bases and J 2 bases, with 12 bases left between them. The V gene's germline CDR1 is MNHNS and CDR2 SASEGT. Here the CDR3 reads CASSEIRHTNTEAFF. The CDR3 DNA sequence: TGTGCCAGCAGTGAAATTCGACACACTAACACTGAAGCTTTCTTT.

The chain combines TRBV7-2 with TRBJ2-1, with no clear D. The CDR3 is made up of 14 amino acids. Germline V CDR1 and CDR2: SGHTA, FQGNSA. The V end was cut by 5 bases, the J end by 9 bases, with 17 bases between. CDR3 region: CASSASGATPEQFF. In DNA form, the CDR3 reads TGTGCCAGCAGCGCCTCGGGCGCAACTCCTGAGCAGTTCTTC.

V is TRBV28 and J is TRBJ2-7; no firm D call. V was pared by 2 bases and J by 3 bases, with 14 bases between. The germline V gene encodes CDR1 MDHEN and CDR2 SYDVKM. This CDR3 has 15 residues. Written as DNA, the CDR3 is TGTGCCAGCAGTTTACGGACGGCCACTTACTACGAGCAGTACTTC. This sequence encodes CASSLRTATYYEQYF.

This clone was detected only once. The CDR3 DNA reads TGCGCCAGCAGCCAAGATCGGGACAGGGTATACACCATATATTTT. This gives the protein CASSQDRDRVYTIYF. The V and J genes are TRBV4-1 and TRBJ1-3, with 9 bases that match TRBD1. The CDR3 contains 15 residues. The germline V gene has CDR1 MGHRA and CDR2 YSYEKL. V lost 0 bases to trimming and J lost 8 bases; unmatched junction nucleotides: 5.

The chain couples TRBV2 to TRBJ2-1; D gene ambiguous. The V gene lost 2 bases and the J gene lost 11 bases, with 4 bases spanning the gap. CDR3 length equals 10 residues. Germline V CDR1 and CDR2: SNHLY, FYNNEI. The CDR3 DNA is TGTGCCAGCAGTGAAAGACAGCAGTTCTTC. Translating it yields CASSERQQFF.

V usage is TRBV5-1 and J usage is TRBJ2-3; D not resolved. The germline V gene encodes CDR1 SGHRS and CDR2 YFSETQ. This CDR3 contains 14 residues. V dropped 0 bases and J dropped 1 base, with 6 bases sitting between them. CDR3 sequence (DNA): TGCGCCAGCAGCTTGGACGACGGCACAGATACGCAGTATTTT. It encodes CASSLDDGTDTQYF.

The chain combines TRBV6-4 with TRBJ2-1, with TRBD1 identical over 9 bases. The CDR3 is made up of 16 amino acids. V shed 3 bases, J shed 1 base, and the junction held 4 bases outside the gene matches. The germline CDR1 and CDR2 sequences are MRHNA and SNTAGT. CDR3 bases: TGTGCCAGCAGTGAGTCAGGGACAGGGTCCTACAATGAGCAGTTCTTC. It encodes CASSESGTGSYNEQFF.

The chain links TRBV11-3 to TRBJ2-7; D is unclear. This CDR3 has 13 residues. V was shortened by 1 base and J by 0 bases, with 4 bases between the two germline ends. Germline CDR1 and CDR2: SGHNT and YENEEA. The DNA for the CDR3 is TGTGCCAGCAGCTTAGGCAACTCCTACGAGCAGTACTTC. Encoded protein: CASSLGNSYEQYF. The full variable domain, in which reference TRBV11-3 and TRBJ2-7 provide the parts outside the CDR3, is EAGVVQSPRYKIIEKKQPVAFWCNPISGHNTLYWYLQNLGQGPELLIRYENEEAVDDSQLPKDRFSAERLKGVDSTLKIQPAELGDSAVYLCASSLGNSYEQYFGPGTRLTVT.

The V gene is TRBV19, the J gene TRBJ1-5; D is ambiguous. V lost 5 bases and J 8 bases, leaving 10 bases between the germline ends. The CDR3 runs 12 residues. Germline CDR1 LNHDA, CDR2 SQIVND (reference sequence). The CDR3 sequence: CASSVRLEPQHF. Written as DNA, the CDR3 is TGTGCCAGTAGTGTTCGACTTGAGCCCCAGCATTTT.

This clone was seen once. This chain connects TRBV13 to TRBJ1-5; D uncertain. Trimming took off 0 bases at V and 10 bases at J, with 10 bases between the two ends. The CDR3 runs 13 residues. CDR1 is PRHDT, CDR2 FYEKMQ, per germline (reference sequence). The CDR3 DNA is TGTGCCAGCAGCTTAGGCCGGCGAGAACCCCAGCATTTT. Protein: CASSLGRREPQHF.

The V call is TRBV27, the J call TRBJ2-7; 7 nucleotides agree with TRBD1. CDR1 and CDR2 from the germline V gene are MNHEY and SMNVEV (reference sequence). This CDR3 comprises 11 residues. V trimming: 8 bases; J trimming: 6 bases; junction bases outside the gene matches: 4. The CDR3 DNA reads TGTGCCAGCTGGTCAGGGGGCGAGCAGTACTTC. It encodes CASWSGGEQYF.

The V call is TRBV27, the J call TRBJ1-1, with D perhaps TRBD1 (5 bases). V lost 3 bases, J lost 6 bases, and 11 bases lay in between. The CDR3 is 13 residues long. Per the germline V gene, CDR1 is MNHEY and CDR2 is SMNVEV (reference sequence). This chain's CDR3 is CASSFSRAAEAFF. In nucleotides, the CDR3 is TGTGCCAGCAGTTTCTCCAGGGCGGCTGAAGCTTTCTTT.

The V and J genes are TRBV27 and TRBJ2-3, with D unresolved. V lost 4 bases and J lost 3, with 8 bases in between. Germline V gene lookup returns CDR1 MNHEY and CDR2 SMNVEV (reference sequence). The CDR3 runs to 13 residues. The CDR3 reads CASSSWQTDTQYF. As DNA, the CDR3 is TGTGCCAGCAGTTCCTGGCAGACAGATACGCAGTATTTT.

V usage is TRBV7-9 and J usage is TRBJ2-1; TRBD2 matches 7 bases. Per germline, CDR1 SEHNR and CDR2 FQNEAQ (reference sequence). CDR3 length: 14 amino acids. The V segment lost 8 bases and the J segment 9 bases; nucleotides outside the gene matches: 13. The CDR3 nucleotides are TGTGCCAGCCCCTCAGAAGCGGGAAACTCTGAGCAGTTCTTC. It codes for CASPSEAGNSEQFF.

The chain combines TRBV7-8 with TRBJ1-1, with TRBD1 matching over 9 bases. The CDR3 consists of 16 residues. The junction had 4 bases not matched to a gene; V was cut back by 1 base and J by 1 base. Germline CDR1 is SGHVS and CDR2 is FQNEAQ. CDR3 coding DNA: TGTGCCAGCAGCTTAGGGATGACAGGGGGGAACACTGAAGCTTTCTTT. It codes for CASSLGMTGGNTEAFF.

This chain uses TRBV10-3 with TRBJ2-3; tentatively, D is TRBD2 (6 bases). Germline lookup yields CDR1 ENHRY and CDR2 SYGVKD. The CDR3 contains 15 residues. V was shortened by 3 bases and J by 4 bases, with 14 bases between the two germline ends. The CDR3 DNA reads TGTGCCATCAGTGAAAGTACGGGAGCCGCAGATACGCAGTATTTT. It is translated as CAISESTGAADTQYF.

CDR3 DNA: TGCGCCAGCAGCCAATCCCTCACTAGTTTAAAAAGGAATGAGCAGTTCTTC. Its protein is CASSQSLTSLKRNEQFF. The chain couples TRBV4-3 to TRBJ2-1, with D tentatively TRBD2 (5 bases). The germline CDR1 and CDR2 sequences are LGHNA and YSLEER. This CDR3 has 17 residues. The ends were cut back, 2 bases at V and 7 bases at J, with 21 bases in the middle.

Only a few counts were recorded for this clone. The chain uses TRBV19 and TRBJ1-1; D uncertain. Trimming shortened V by 3 bases and J by 4 bases, and 3 bases separated the two germline ends. This CDR3 is 11 amino acids long. The V gene's germline CDR1 is LNHDA and CDR2 SQIVND (reference sequence). DNA of the CDR3: TGTGCCAGTAGTATTGTCACTGAAGCTTTCTTT. Protein sequence: CASSIVTEAFF.

This clone appeared once. The chain recombines TRBV9 with TRBJ2-5, with D perhaps matching TRBD2 (6 bases). In germline, CDR1 is SGDLS, CDR2 YYNGEE. Trimming cost V 3 bases and J 5 bases, with 14 bases left between them. The CDR3 runs to 14 residues. The CDR3 region has the DNA TGTGCCAGCAGCGGGGGGGTCGGAGGGGAGACCCAGTACTTC. This encodes CASSGGVGGETQYF.